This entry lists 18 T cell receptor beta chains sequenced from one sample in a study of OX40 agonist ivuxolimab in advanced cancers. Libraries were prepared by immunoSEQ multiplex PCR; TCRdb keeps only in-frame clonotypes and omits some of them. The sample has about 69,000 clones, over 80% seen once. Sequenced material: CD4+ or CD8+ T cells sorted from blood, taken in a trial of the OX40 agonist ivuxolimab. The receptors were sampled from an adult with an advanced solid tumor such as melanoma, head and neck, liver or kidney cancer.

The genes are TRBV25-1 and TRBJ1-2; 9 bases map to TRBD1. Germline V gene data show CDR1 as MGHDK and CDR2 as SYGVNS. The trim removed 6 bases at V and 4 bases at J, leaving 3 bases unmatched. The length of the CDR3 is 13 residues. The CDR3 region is CASSPGQGYGYTF. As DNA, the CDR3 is TGTGCCAGCAGCCCGGGACAGGGCTATGGCTACACCTTC.

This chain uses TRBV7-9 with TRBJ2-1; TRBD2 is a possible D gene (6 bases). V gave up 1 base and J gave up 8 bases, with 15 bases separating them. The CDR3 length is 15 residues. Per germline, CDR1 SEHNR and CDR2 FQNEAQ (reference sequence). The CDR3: CASSLGGRGVDEQFF. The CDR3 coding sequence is TGTGCCAGCAGCTTAGGCGGGCGGGGAGTGGATGAGCAGTTCTTC.

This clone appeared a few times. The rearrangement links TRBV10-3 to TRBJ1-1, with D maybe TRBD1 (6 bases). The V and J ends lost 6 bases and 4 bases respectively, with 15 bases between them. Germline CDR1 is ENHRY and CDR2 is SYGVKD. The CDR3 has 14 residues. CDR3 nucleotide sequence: TGTGCCATCAGATCCCCTAGCAGGGGCACTGAAGCTTTCTTT. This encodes CAIRSPSRGTEAFF.

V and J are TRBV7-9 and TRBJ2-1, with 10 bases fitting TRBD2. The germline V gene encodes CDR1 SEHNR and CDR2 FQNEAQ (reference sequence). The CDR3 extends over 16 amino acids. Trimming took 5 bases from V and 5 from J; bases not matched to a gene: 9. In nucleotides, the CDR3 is TGTGCCAGCAGCAAAATATCCGGGACTAGCGACAATGAGCAGTTCTTC. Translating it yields CASSKISGTSDNEQFF.

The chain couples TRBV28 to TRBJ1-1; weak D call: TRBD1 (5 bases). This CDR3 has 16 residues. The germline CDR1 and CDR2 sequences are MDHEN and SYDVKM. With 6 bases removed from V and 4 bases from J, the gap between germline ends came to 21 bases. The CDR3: CASSPSGRIGPTEAFF. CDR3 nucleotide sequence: TGTGCCAGCAGCCCCTCGGGACGGATTGGGCCCACTGAAGCTTTCTTT. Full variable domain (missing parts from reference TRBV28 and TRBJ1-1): DVKVTQSSRYLVKRTGEKVFLECVQDMDHENMFWYRQDPGLGLRLIYFSYDVKMKEKGDIPEGYSVSREKKERFSLILESASTNQTSMYLCASSPSGRIGPTEAFFGQGTRLTVV.

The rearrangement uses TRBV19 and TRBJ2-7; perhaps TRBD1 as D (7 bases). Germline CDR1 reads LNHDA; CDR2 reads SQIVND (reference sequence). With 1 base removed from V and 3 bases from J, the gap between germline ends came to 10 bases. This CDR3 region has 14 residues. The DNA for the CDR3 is TGTGCCAGTAGTATAGGCAGGGGGGTCTACGAGCAGTACTTC. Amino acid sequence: CASSIGRGVYEQYF.

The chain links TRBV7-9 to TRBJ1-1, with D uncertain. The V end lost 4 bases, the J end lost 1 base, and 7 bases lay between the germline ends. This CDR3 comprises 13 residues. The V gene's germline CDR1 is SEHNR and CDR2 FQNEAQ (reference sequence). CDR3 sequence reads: CASSYLTNTEAFF. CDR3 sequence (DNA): TGTGCCAGCAGCTACCTTACGAACACTGAAGCTTTCTTT.

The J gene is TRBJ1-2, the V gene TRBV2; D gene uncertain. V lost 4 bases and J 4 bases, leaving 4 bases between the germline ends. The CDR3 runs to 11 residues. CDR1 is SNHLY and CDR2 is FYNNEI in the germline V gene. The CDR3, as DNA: TGTGCCAGCAGTGGGGTCTATGGCTACACCTTC. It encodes CASSGVYGYTF.

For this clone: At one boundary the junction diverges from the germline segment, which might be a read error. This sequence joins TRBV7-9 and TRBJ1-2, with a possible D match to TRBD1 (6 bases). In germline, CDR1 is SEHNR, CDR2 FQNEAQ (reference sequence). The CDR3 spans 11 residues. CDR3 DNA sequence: TGTGCCGGCAGCGTGGACAGCGGCTACACCTTC. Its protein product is CAGSVDSGYTF. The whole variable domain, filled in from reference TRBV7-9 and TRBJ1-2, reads DTGVSQNPRHKITKRGQNVTFRCDPISEHNRLYWYRQTLGQGPEFLTYFQNEAQLEKSRLLSDRFSAERPKGSFSTLEIQRTEQGDSAMYLCAGSVDSGYTFGSGTRLTVV.

CDR3 residues: CASSYSAEAFF. CDR3 nucleotide sequence: TGTGCCAGCAGCTATTCCGCTGAAGCTTTCTTT. The chain links TRBV5-6 to TRBJ1-1, with no clear D. Trimming took 3 bases from V and 6 from J, leaving 6 bases between them. CDR1 and CDR2 from the germline V gene are SGHDT and YYEEEE. This CDR3 has 11 residues.

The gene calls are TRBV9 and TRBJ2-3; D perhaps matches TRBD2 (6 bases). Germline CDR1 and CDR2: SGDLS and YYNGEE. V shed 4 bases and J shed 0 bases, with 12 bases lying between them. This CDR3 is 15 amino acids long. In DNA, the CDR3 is TGTGCCAGCAGCCCCGGAGGAGGGAGCACAGATACGCAGTATTTT. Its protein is CASSPGGGSTDTQYF. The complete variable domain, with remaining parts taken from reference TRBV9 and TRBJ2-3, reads DSGVTQTPKHLITATGQRVTLRCSPRSGDLSVYWYQQSLDQGLQFLIQYYNGEERAKGNILERFSAQQFPDLHSELNLSSLELGDSALYFCASSPGGGSTDTQYFGPGTRLTVL.

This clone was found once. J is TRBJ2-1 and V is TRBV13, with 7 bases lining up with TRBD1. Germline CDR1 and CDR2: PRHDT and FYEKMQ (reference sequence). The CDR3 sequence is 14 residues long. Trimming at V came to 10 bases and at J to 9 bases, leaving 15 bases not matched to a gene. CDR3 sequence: CAIRKGQSISEQFF. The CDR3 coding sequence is TGTGCCATCAGGAAGGGACAGTCGATCAGTGAGCAGTTCTTC.

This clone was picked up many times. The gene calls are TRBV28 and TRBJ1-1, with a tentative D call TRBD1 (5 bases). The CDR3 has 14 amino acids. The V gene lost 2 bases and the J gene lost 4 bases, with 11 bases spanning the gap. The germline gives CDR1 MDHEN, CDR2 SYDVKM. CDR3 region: CASSLTRAPTEAFF. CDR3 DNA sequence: TGTGCCAGCAGTTTAACCAGGGCCCCCACTGAAGCTTTCTTT. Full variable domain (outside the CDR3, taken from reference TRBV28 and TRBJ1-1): DVKVTQSSRYLVKRTGEKVFLECVQDMDHENMFWYRQDPGLGLRLIYFSYDVKMKEKGDIPEGYSVSREKKERFSLILESASTNQTSMYLCASSLTRAPTEAFFGQGTRLTVV.

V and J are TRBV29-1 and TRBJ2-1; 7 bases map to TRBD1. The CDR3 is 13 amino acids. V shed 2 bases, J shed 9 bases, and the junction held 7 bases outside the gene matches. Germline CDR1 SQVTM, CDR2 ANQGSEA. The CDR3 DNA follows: TGCAGCGTTGAACTCCGACAGGGACCTGAGCAGTTCTTC. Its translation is CSVELRQGPEQFF.

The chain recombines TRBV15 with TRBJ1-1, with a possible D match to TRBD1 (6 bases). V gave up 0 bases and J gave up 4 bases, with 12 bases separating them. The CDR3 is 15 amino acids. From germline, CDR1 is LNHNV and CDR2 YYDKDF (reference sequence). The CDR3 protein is CATSRDRGRGTEAFF. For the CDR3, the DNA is TGTGCCACCAGCAGAGACCGGGGCAGGGGCACTGAAGCTTTCTTT.

For the CDR3, the DNA is TGTGCCAGTAGTCGGACAGGGGGCTATGGCTACACCTTC. Translated: CASSRTGGYGYTF. V gene TRBV19 combines with J gene TRBJ1-2; TRBD1 matches at 10 bases. This CDR3 contains 13 residues. The germline V gene has CDR1 LNHDA and CDR2 SQIVND (reference sequence). V dropped 5 bases and J dropped 4; count of bases not matched to a gene: 1. The entire variable domain, with the rest obtained from reference TRBV19 and TRBJ1-2, is as follows: DGGITQSPKYLFRKEGQNVTLSCEQNLNHDAMYWYRQDPGQGLRLIYYSQIVNDFQKGDIAEGYSVSREKKESFPLTVTSAQKNPTAFYLCASSRTGGYGYTFGSGTRLTVV.

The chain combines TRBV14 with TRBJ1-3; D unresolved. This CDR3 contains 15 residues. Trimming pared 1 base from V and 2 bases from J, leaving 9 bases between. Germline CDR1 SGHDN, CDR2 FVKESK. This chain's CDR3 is CASSQGFSTGNTIYF. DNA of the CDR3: TGTGCCAGCAGCCAAGGATTCAGCACTGGAAACACCATATATTTT.

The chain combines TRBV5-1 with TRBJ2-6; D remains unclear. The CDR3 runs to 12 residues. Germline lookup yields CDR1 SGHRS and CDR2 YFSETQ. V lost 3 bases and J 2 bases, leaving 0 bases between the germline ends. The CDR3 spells CASSSGANVLTF. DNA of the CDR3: TGCGCCAGCAGCTCTGGGGCCAACGTCCTGACTTTC. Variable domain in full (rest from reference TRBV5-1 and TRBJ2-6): KAGVTQTPRYLIKTRGQQVTLSCSPISGHRSVSWYQQTPGQGLQFLFEYFSETQRNKGNFPGRFSGRQFSNSRSEMNVSTLELGDSALYLCASSSGANVLTFGAGSRLTVL.